The present TCR beta chain was sequenced within a study of CD8 T cells in Susac syndrome. Background on the study: Of the sequenced Susac syndrome patients, more than 5 had active disease and eight were in remission.

Peripheral blood CD8+ and CD4+ T cells were profiled by TCR beta sequencing. The RNA input was about 0.5 to 1 ug, and it was reverse transcribed with random hexamers. TCRdb used MiXCR to reprocess the immunoSEQ multiplex PCR reads, holding one entry per CDR3 protein. In the table there are under 200,000 distinct CDR3 sequences, about 96% of which are singletons. Germline CDR1 reads SQVTM; CDR2 reads ANQGSEA. Trimming shortened V by 5 bases and J by 8 bases, and 16 bases separated the two germline ends. This CDR3 is built from 13 residues. This clonotype was sampled from a human donor with Susac syndrome. The J gene is TRBJ1-3, the V gene TRBV29-1, with D unresolved. The sequenced sample was CD4+ T cells from PBMCs. CDR3 amino acids: CSVSRSNRDTIYF. CDR3 nucleotide sequence: TGCAGCGTTAGCAGGTCGAATCGGGACACCATATATTTT. Full variable domain (outside the CDR3, taken from reference TRBV29-1 and TRBJ1-3): SAVISQKPSRDICQRGTSLTIQCQVDSQVTMMFWYRQQPGQSLTLIATANQGSEATYESGFVIDKFPISRPNLTFSTLTVSNMSPEDSSIYLCSVSRSNRDTIYFGEGSWLTVV.